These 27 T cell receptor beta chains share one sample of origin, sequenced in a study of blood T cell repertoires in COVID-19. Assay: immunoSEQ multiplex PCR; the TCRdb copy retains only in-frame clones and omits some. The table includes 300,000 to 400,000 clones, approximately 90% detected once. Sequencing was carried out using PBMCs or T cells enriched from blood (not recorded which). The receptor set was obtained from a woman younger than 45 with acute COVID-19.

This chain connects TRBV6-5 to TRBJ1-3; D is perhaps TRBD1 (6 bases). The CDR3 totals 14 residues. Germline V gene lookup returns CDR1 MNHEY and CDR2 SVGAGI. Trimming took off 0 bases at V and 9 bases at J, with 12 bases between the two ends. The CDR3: CASSYSGGKGTIYF. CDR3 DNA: TGTGCCAGCAGTTACTCTGGGGGCAAGGGCACCATATATTTT.

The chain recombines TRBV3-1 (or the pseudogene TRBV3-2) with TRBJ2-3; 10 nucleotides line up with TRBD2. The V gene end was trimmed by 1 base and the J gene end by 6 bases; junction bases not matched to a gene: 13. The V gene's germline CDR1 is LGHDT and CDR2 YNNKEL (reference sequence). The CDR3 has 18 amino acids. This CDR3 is CASSQVVVTSGAEDTQYF. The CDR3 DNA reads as TGTGCCAGCAGCCAAGTAGTTGTTACTAGCGGGGCAGAGGATACGCAGTATTTT.

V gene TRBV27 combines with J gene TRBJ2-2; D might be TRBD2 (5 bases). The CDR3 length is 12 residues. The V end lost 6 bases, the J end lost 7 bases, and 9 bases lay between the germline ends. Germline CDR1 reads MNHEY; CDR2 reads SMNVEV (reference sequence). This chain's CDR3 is CASSEGSGELFF. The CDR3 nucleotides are TGTGCCAGCAGCGAAGGGAGCGGGGAGCTGTTTTTT.

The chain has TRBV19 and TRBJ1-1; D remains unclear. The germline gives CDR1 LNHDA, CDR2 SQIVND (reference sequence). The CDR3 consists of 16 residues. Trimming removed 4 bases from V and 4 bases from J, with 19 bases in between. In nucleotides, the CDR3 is TGTGCCAGTAGTAAGGCCTCTAAGGTGTACAGCACTGAAGCTTTCTTT. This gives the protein CASSKASKVYSTEAFF.

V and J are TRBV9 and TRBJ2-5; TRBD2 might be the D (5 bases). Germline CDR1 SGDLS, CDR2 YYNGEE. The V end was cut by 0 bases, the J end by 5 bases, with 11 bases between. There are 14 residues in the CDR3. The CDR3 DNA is TGTGCCAGCAGCGTAGGAAACCCGGGGGAGACCCAGTACTTC. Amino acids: CASSVGNPGETQYF. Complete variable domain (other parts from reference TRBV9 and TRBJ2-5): DSGVTQTPKHLITATGQRVTLRCSPRSGDLSVYWYQQSLDQGLQFLIQYYNGEERAKGNILERFSAQQFPDLHSELNLSSLELGDSALYFCASSVGNPGETQYFGPGTRLLVL.

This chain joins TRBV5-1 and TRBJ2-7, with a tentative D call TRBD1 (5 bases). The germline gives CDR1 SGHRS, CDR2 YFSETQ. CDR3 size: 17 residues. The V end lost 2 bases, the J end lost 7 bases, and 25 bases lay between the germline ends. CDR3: CASSFSPVGVGRVEQYF. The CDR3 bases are TGCGCCAGCAGCTTTAGCCCCGTGGGTGTGGGGCGCGTGGAGCAGTACTTC.

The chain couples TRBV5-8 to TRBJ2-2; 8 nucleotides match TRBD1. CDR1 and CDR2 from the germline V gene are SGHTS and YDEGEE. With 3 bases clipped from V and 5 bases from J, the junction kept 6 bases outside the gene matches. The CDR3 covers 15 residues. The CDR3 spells CASSWGQAYTGELFF. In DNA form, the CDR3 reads TGTGCCAGCAGCTGGGGACAGGCCTATACCGGGGAGCTGTTTTTT.

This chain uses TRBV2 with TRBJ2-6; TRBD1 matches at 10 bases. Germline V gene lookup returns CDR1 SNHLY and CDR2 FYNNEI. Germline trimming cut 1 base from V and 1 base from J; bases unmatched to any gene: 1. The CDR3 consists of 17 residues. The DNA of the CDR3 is TGTGCCAGCAGTGAAGGGACAGGGGGATCTGGGGCCAACGTCCTGACTTTC. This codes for CASSEGTGGSGANVLTF.

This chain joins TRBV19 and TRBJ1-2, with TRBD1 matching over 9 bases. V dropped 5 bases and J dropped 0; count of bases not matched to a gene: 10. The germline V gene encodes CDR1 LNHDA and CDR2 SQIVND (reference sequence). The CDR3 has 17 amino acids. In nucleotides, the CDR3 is TGTGCCAGTAGTTCCTCACCGGGACAGGGTTCTAACTATGGCTACACCTTC. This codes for CASSSSPGQGSNYGYTF.

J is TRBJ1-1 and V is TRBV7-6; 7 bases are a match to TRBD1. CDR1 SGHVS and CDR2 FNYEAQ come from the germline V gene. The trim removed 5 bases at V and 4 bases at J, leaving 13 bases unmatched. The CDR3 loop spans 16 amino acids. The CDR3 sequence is CASSLRSRGFGTEAFF. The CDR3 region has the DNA TGTGCCAGCAGCCTCCGCTCCAGGGGGTTCGGCACTGAAGCTTTCTTT. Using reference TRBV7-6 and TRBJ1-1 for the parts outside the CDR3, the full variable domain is GAGVSQSPRYKVTKRGQDVALRCDPISGHVSLYWYRQALGQGPEFLTYFNYEAQQDKSGLPNDRFSAERPEGSISTLTIQRTEQRDSAMYRCASSLRSRGFGTEAFFGQGTRLTVV.

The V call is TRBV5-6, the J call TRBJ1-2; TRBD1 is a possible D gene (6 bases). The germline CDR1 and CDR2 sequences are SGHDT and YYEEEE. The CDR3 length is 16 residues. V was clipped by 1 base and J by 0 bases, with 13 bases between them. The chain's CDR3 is CASSLRQGTTNYGYTF. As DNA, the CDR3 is TGTGCCAGCAGCTTGCGGCAGGGGACTACTAACTATGGCTACACCTTC. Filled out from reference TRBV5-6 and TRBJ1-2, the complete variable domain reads DAGVTQSPTHLIKTRGQQVTLRCSPKSGHDTVSWYQQALGQGPQFIFQYYEEEERQRGNFPDRFSGHQFPNYSSELNVNALLLGDSALYLCASSLRQGTTNYGYTFGSGTRLTVV.

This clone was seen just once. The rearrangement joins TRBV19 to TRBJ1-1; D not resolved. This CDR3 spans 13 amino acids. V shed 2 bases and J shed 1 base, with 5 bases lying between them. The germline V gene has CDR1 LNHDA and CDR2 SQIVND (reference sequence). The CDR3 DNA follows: TGTGCCAGTAGTATAAACAGGAACACTGAAGCTTTCTTT. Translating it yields CASSINRNTEAFF.

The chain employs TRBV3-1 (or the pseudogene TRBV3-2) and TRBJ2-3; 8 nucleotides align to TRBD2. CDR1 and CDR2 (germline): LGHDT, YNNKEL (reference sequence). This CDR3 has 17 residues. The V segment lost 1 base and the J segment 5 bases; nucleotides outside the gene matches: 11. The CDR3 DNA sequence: TGTGCCAGCAGCCAAGGGATGCGCGGGGGGCCTAAAGATACGCAGTATTTT. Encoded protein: CASSQGMRGGPKDTQYF.

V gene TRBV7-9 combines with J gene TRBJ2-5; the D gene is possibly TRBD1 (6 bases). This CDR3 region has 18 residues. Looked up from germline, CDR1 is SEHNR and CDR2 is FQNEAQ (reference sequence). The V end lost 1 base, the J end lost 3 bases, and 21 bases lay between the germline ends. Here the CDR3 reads CASSLGPVTGKIKETQYF. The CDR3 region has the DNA TGTGCCAGCAGCTTAGGACCGGTGACAGGAAAGATTAAAGAGACCCAGTACTTC.

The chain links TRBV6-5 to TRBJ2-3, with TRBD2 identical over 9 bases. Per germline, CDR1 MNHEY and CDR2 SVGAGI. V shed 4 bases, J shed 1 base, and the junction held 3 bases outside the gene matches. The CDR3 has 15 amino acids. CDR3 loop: CASSFLAGGTDTQYF. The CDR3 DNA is TGTGCCAGCAGTTTTTTAGCGGGGGGCACAGATACGCAGTATTTT.

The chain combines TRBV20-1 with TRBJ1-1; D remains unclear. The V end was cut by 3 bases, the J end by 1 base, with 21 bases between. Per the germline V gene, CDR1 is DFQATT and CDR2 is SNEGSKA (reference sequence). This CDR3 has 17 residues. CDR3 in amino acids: CSASGPGSLTTNTEAFF. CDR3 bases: TGCAGTGCTAGTGGTCCGGGATCCCTTACGACGAACACTGAAGCTTTCTTT.

The CDR3 sequence: CASSAEGSNQPQHF. The DNA of the CDR3 is TGCGCCAGCAGTGCGGAGGGAAGCAATCAGCCCCAGCATTTT. The rearrangement uses TRBV10-2 and TRBJ1-5; unclear D gene. CDR3 length: 14 amino acids. Looked up from germline, CDR1 is WSHSY and CDR2 is SAAADI. Deletions cut 4 bases from V and 1 base from J, with 8 bases between.

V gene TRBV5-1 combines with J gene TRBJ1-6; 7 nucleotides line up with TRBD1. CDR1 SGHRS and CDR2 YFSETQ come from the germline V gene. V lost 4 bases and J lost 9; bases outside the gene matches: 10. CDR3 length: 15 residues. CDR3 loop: CASSNRTGKGSPLHF. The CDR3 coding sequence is TGCGCCAGCAGCAACAGGACAGGAAAGGGTTCACCCCTCCACTTT.

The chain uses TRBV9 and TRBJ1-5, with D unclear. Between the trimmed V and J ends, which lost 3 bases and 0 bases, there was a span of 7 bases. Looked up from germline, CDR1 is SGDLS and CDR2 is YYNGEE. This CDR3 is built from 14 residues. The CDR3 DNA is TGTGCCAGCAGCGCGCACAGTAGCAATCAGCCCCAGCATTTT. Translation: CASSAHSSNQPQHF.

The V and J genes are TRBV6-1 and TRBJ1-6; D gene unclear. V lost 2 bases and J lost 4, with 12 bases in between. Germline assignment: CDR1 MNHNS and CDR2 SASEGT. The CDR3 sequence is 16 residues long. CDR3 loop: CASSERRNGYNSPLHF. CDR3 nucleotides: TGTGCCAGCAGTGAAAGGAGGAACGGTTATAATTCACCCCTCCACTTT.

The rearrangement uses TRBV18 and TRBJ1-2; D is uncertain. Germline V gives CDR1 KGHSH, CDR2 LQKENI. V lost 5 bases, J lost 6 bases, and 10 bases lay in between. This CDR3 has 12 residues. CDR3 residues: CASSIQADGYTF. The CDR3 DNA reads TGTGCCAGCTCAATTCAGGCTGATGGCTACACCTTC.

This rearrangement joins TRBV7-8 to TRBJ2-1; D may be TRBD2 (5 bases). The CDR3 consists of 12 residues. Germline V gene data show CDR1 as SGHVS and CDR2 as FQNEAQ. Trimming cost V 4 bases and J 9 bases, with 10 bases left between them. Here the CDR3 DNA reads TGTGCCAGCAGCTCCGCAGGAGGTGAGCAGTTCTTC. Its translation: CASSSAGGEQFF. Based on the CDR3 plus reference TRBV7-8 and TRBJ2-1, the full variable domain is GAGVSQSPRYKVAKRGQDVALRCDPISGHVSLFWYQQALGQGPEFLTYFQNEAQLDKSGLPSDRFFAERPEGSVSTLKIQRTQQEDSAVYLCASSSAGGEQFFGPGTRLTVL.

CDR3 residues: CASSITGGMVKETQYF. CDR3 DNA: TGTGCCAGTAGTATAACAGGGGGCATGGTAAAAGAGACCCAGTACTTC. The gene calls are TRBV19 and TRBJ2-5; 9 positions agree with TRBD1. Trimming took 2 bases from V and 3 from J; bases not matched to a gene: 7. Germline assignment: CDR1 LNHDA and CDR2 SQIVND (reference sequence). CDR3 length equals 16 residues. The full variable domain, its missing parts supplied by reference TRBV19 and TRBJ2-5, is DGGITQSPKYLFRKEGQNVTLSCEQNLNHDAMYWYRQDPGQGLRLIYYSQIVNDFQKGDIAEGYSVSREKKESFPLTVTSAQKNPTAFYLCASSITGGMVKETQYFGPGTRLLVL.

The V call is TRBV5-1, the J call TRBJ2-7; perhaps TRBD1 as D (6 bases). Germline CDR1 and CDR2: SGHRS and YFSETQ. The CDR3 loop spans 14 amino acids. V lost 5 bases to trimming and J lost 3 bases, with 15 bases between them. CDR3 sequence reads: CASSYAQGSYEQYF. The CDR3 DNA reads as TGCGCCAGCAGTTACGCACAGGGTAGCTACGAGCAGTACTTC.

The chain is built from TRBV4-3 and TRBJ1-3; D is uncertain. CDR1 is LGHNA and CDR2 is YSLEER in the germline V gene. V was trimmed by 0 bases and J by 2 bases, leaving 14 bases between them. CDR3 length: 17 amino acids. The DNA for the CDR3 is TGCGCCAGCAGCCAAGAGGAGGCCAGAGTGCCTGGAAACACCATATATTTT. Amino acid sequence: CASSQEEARVPGNTIYF.

The CDR3 reads CASSEEEGRNEQFF. The DNA for the CDR3 is TGTGCCAGCAGTGAAGAGGAGGGGCGCAATGAGCAGTTCTTC. The chain combines TRBV2 with TRBJ2-1; possible D gene TRBD2, 6 bases. Germline V lookup: CDR1 SNHLY, CDR2 FYNNEI. This CDR3 has 14 amino acids. V was shortened by 1 base and J by 6 bases, with 10 bases between the two germline ends.

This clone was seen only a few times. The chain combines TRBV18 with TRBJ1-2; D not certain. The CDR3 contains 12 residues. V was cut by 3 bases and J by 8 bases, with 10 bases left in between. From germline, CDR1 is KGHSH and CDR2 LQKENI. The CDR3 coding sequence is TGTGCCAGCTCACCGTCAGGAAGCGGCTACACCTTC. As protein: CASSPSGSGYTF.